The TCR beta chain under discussion was sequenced for a study of cytomegalovirus exposure and HLA in healthy donors. This CDR3 is built from 16 residues. The germline V gene has CDR1 SGHTS and CDR2 YDEGEE. V was clipped by 3 bases and J by 5 bases; unmatched bases: 8. With regard to this clone: The antigen is not known.

Regarding the study as a whole: Earlier results showed most TCR beta V segments being productive about 87% or about 30% of the time.

Donors had nominal health at sampling but likely had unrecorded immune exposures. The primer mix had 60 Vbeta and 13 Jbeta primers. Measured with immunoSEQ multiplex PCR; TCRdb has only the in-frame clones, and not every one. The sample includes fewer than 250,000 clones, approximately 78% seen only once; the top ten take 2.5% to 3%. The TCR sequence derives from a man aged 25 to 40 in good health and CMV-seronegative. Sequenced: PBMCs. The gene calls are TRBV5-8 and TRBJ2-2; 9 bases match TRBD1. CDR3 in DNA: TGTGCCAGCAGCTCCCCGGGACAGGGTGTTACCGGGGAGCTGTTTTTT. Protein product: CASSSPGQGVTGELFF.